The rows below give T cell receptor beta chains drawn from one sample of a study of blood T cell repertoires in COVID-19. Using immunoSEQ multiplex PCR, the repertoire was profiled, and TCRdb retains in-frame clones only, with some absent. The sample has some 330,000 clones; around 92% are singletons. What was sequenced was peripheral blood. Receptors originate from a woman aged 25 to 39 with COVID-19, enrolled during active disease. Each CDR3 is given with its conserved first and last residue. D genes are given only for firm matches. For some rows the clone size is stated as once, few or many, or as a class when expanded; others skip it.

cdr3_aa cdr3_nt j_call d_call v_call clone_size
CASSLVTGGADTQYF TGTGCCAGCAGCTTAGTTACGGGGGGCGCAGATACGCAGTATTTT TRBJ2-3 - TRBV11-2 -
CASSLGSSDTQYF TGCGCCAGCAGCTTGGGCAGTTCAGATACGCAGTATTTT TRBJ2-3 - TRBV5-1 once
CASSNVTSSFTYNEQFF TGTGCCAGCAGCAATGTGACTAGTAGTTTTACCTACAATGAGCAGTTCTTC TRBJ2-1 - TRBV21-1 -
CASSLDRNSYNSPLHF TGTGCCAGCAGCTTGGACAGGAACTCCTATAATTCACCCCTCCACTTT TRBJ1-6 TRBD1 TRBV11-2 -
CASSEAGQGAAQYF TGTGCCAGCAGTGAAGCCGGACAGGGGGCAGCGCAGTATTTT TRBJ2-3 TRBD1 TRBV6-1 -
CASSQDQGGAGYTF TGTGCCAGCAGCCAAGATCAGGGGGGCGCAGGCTACACCTTC TRBJ1-2 TRBD1 TRBV4-2 -
CASSLGQAGGELFF TGTGCCAGCAGCTTGGGTCAGGCCGGCGGGGAGCTGTTTTTT TRBJ2-2 - TRBV5-8 -
CASRMIQGKGYTF TGTGCCAGTAGAATGATACAGGGGAAAGGCTACACCTTC TRBJ1-2 TRBD1 TRBV19 -
CSSQEDSHQETQYF TGCAGCTCCCAGGAGGACAGCCACCAAGAGACCCAGTACTTC TRBJ2-5 - TRBV29-1 once
CASSHLGQGNGYTF TGTGCCAGCAGCCACCTGGGACAGGGAAATGGCTACACCTTC TRBJ1-2 TRBD1 TRBV3-1/TRBV3-2 once
CASSEDMAGGWNEQFF TGTGCCAGCAGTGAAGATATGGCGGGGGGGTGGAATGAGCAGTTCTTC TRBJ2-1 TRBD2 TRBV2 -
CATSDSGTGLNYGYTF TGTGCCACCAGTGATTCCGGGACAGGATTGAACTATGGCTACACCTTC TRBJ1-2 TRBD1 TRBV24-1 -
CASRADRVRYGYTF TGTGCCAGCAGGGCTGACAGGGTCCGATATGGCTACACCTTC TRBJ1-2 TRBD1 TRBV6-5 few
CASSLGRGGGLHNEQFF TGTGCCAGCAGCCTCGGGAGGGGCGGGGGGCTCCACAATGAGCAGTTCTTC TRBJ2-1 TRBD2 TRBV7-9 -
CASSQTGARGLNEKLFF TGTGCCAGCAGCCAAACCGGGGCGAGGGGGCTTAATGAAAAACTGTTTTTT TRBJ1-4 TRBD1 TRBV14 -
CASSPTSGGNNEQFF TGTGCCAGCAGTCCGACTAGCGGGGGCAACAATGAGCAGTTCTTC TRBJ2-1 TRBD2 TRBV2 -
CASRRLRIERADTQYF TGTGCCAGCCGCCGACTTCGAATCGAGCGAGCGGATACGCAGTATTTT TRBJ2-3 - TRBV2 -
CATSRGGTGTYEQYF TGTGCCACCAGCAGGGGCGGGACAGGGACCTACGAGCAGTACTTC TRBJ2-7 TRBD1 TRBV15 -
CASRWGHFGANVLTF TGTGCCAGCAGGTGGGGACATTTTGGGGCCAACGTCCTGACTTTC TRBJ2-6 - TRBV5-8 -
CASSPGQGMNTEAFF TGTGCCAGCTCACCTGGACAGGGCATGAACACTGAAGCTTTCTTT TRBJ1-1 TRBD1 TRBV18 -
CASSHTEGGHTQYF TGTGCCAGCAGCCACACTGAAGGGGGCCATACGCAGTATTTT TRBJ2-3 TRBD1 TRBV7-9 -
CASSKDRGTEAFF TGTGCCAGCTCAAAAGACAGGGGAACTGAAGCTTTCTTT TRBJ1-1 TRBD1 TRBV18 -
CASSESPSPLMGGPGEQFF TGCGCCAGCAGCGAGAGCCCCTCCCCGCTGATGGGGGGGCCCGGTGAGCAGTTCTTC TRBJ2-1 - TRBV4-1 -
CASSSPGISNQPQHF TGTGCCAGCAGTTCCCCGGGAATTTCCAATCAGCCCCAGCATTTT TRBJ1-5 - TRBV6-2/TRBV6-3 -
CASSFGQGELFF TGTGCCAGCAGCTTCGGGCAGGGTGAACTGTTTTTT TRBJ1-4 - TRBV5-4 -
CASSLGDFNNEQFF TGCGCCAGCAGCTTGGGGGACTTCAACAATGAGCAGTTCTTC TRBJ2-1 - TRBV5-1 -
CASSESGGQSSGNTIYF TGTGCCAGCAGCGAAAGCGGGGGACAATCCTCTGGAAACACCATATATTTT TRBJ1-3 - TRBV9 once
CASTHLDSPNYGYTF TGTGCCAGCACCCACCTGGACAGCCCTAACTATGGCTACACCTTC TRBJ1-2 - TRBV6-5 -
CASSSTVPSGNTIYF TGTGCCAGCAGCTCAACAGTGCCCTCTGGAAACACCATATATTTT TRBJ1-3 - TRBV7-9 -
CARNRNHNEQFF TGTGCCCGGAACAGGAATCACAATGAGCAGTTCTTC TRBJ2-1 - TRBV30 -
CASSFEGLNTEAFF TGCGCCAGCAGCTTCGAGGGTCTGAACACTGAAGCTTTCTTT TRBJ1-1 - TRBV5-1 few
CATSDLSAGNSYGYTF TGTGCCACCAGTGATTTGTCTGCGGGGAATAGCTATGGCTACACCTTC TRBJ1-2 - TRBV24-1 -
CSAREAGTQYF TGCAGTGCTAGAGAGGCGGGGACCCAGTACTTC TRBJ2-5 - TRBV20-1 -